This is a list of T cell receptor beta chains from one sample in a study of T cells and Merkel cell carcinoma outcomes. The assay was immunoSEQ multiplex PCR, and TCRdb's table has in-frame clones only and misses some. The data contain 9,000 or so clones, roughly 84% of them singletons. The sequencing input was tumor tissue from Merkel cell carcinoma. The receptors were sampled from a human donor with Merkel cell carcinoma. Each CDR3 is given without its conserved first and last residue. Each record gives: clone size, V gene, CDR3 protein. Size is stated for part of the rows, as once, few or many counts, or as a class when the clone is expanded.

>-|TRBV5-1
ASSYGQGSAMNTEAF
>-|TRBV5-4
ASSSDRGSGGYNEQF
>-|TRBV7-6
ASSPSPSQRGFTDTQY
>-|TRBV27
ASSFGAGSTDTQY
>-|TRBV29-1
SVGGGRDQGTDTQY
>-|TRBV18
ASSPGQNTGELF
>-|TRBV27
ASSKGTDLNTEAF
>-|TRBV5-4
ASSLGISGEISAQY
>-|TRBV6-1
ASNGGTNEKLF
>-|TRBV18
ASSPPQGGGPDTQY
>-|TRBV6-5
ASSFRRTNTEAF
>-|TRBV29-1
SVEGDRYNEQF
>-|TRBV28
ASSYTGQGGGYT
>-|TRBV7-9
ASSRTGADNSPLH
>-|TRBV18
VSSPLAAGELF
>once|TRBV5-4
ASSPTQGARETQY
>-|TRBV7-6
ASGSAETQY
>-|TRBV11-2
ASSRDRHNEQF
>-|TRBV5-6
ASSLGYEQY
>-|TRBV11-2
ASSLRGAGVVDTEAF